Listed below are T cell receptor beta chains from one sample, sequenced in a study of T cell responses to AZD1222 COVID-19 vaccine. Profiled with immunoSEQ multiplex PCR; TCRdb holds only in-frame clones, not every one. Altogether 140,000 to 150,000 clones are present, 89% being singletons, with the ten largest covering 4.5% to 6.5%. Specimen: peripheral blood, collected on day 0 of AZD1222 vaccination. These receptors all come from an adult in good health. The CDR3 runs from the conserved cysteine through the conserved F or W. The D gene is left open where the match is weak. Size values are once, few and many counts, or a class for expanded clones, and some rows have none.

j_gene | abundance | v_gene | d_gene | CDR3nt | CDR3aa
TRBJ2-1 | - | TRBV11-2 | - | TGTGCCAGCAGCTTAGATCGAGGCAATGAGCAGTTCTTC | CASSLDRGNEQFF
TRBJ1-5 | - | TRBV28 | - | TGTGCCAGCAGTTTAGGGGGCCTAAGCAATCAGCCCCAGCATTTT | CASSLGGLSNQPQHF
TRBJ2-1 | - | TRBV7-8 | - | TGTGCCAGCAGCTTAGTAGAAGGGCTCTCCTACAATGAGCAGTTCTTC | CASSLVEGLSYNEQFF
TRBJ1-5 | once | TRBV28 | - | TGTGCCCCCCGGGGCGTGGATAGCAATCAGCCCCAGCATTTT | CAPRGVDSNQPQHF
TRBJ2-5 | - | TRBV9 | TRBD2 | TGTGCCAGCAGCGCCTGGGAGGGCCAAGAGACCCAGTACTTC | CASSAWEGQETQYF
TRBJ1-2 | - | TRBV15 | - | TGTGCCACCAGCTCTACCGCGGCATCTCTTTCGGATGGCTACACCTTC | CATSSTAASLSDGYTF
TRBJ1-2 | - | TRBV2 | - | TGTGCCAGCAGTGAAGCGGTTGTAGGGACCTATAGCTACACCTTC | CASSEAVVGTYSYTF
TRBJ2-3 | once | TRBV2 | TRBD2 | TGTGCCAGCAGTCGGACTAGCGGGGGGCAGGATACGCAGTATTTT | CASSRTSGGQDTQYF
TRBJ2-1 | - | TRBV5-6 | TRBD2 | TGTGCCAGCAGCTCGGGACTAGCGGGAGGGTCGGGCTCCTACAATGAGCAGTTCTTC | CASSSGLAGGSGSYNEQFF
TRBJ1-1 | - | TRBV28 | - | TGTGCCAGCAGTGTACCCTTGGTTGAGGGCCCGAACACTGAAGCTTTCTTT | CASSVPLVEGPNTEAFF
TRBJ2-5 | - | TRBV7-3 | - | TGTGCCAGCAGCCCTTGGGGGCTCCCTGGAGAGACCCAGTACTTC | CASSPWGLPGETQYF
TRBJ2-6 | - | TRBV29-1 | - | TGCCCCACGGCGAAATCTGGGGCCAACGTCCTGACTTTC | CPTAKSGANVLTF
TRBJ2-5 | once | TRBV2 | TRBD2 | TGTGCCAGCTTGAGCGGGAGGGGGGAAGAGACCCAGTACTTC | CASLSGRGEETQYF
TRBJ2-1 | - | TRBV5-6 | TRBD1 | TGTGCCAGCAGCTTTTTCGGGACAGGGGGCTCCTACAATGAGCAGTTCTTC | CASSFFGTGGSYNEQFF
TRBJ1-6 | - | TRBV6-1 | - | TGTGCCAGCAGTGAACGGGAGAGGAATTCACCCCTCCACTTT | CASSERERNSPLHF
TRBJ1-3 | - | TRBV18 | - | TGTGCCAGCTCACCCGCCAATGGGCCTCGCTCTGGAAACACCATATATTTT | CASSPANGPRSGNTIYF
TRBJ2-1 | - | TRBV5-1 | - | TGCGCCAGCAGCGATGGAGGAAGCTCCTACAATGAGCAGTTCTTC | CASSDGGSSYNEQFF
TRBJ1-1 | few | TRBV6-1 | TRBD1 | TGTGCCAGCAGTGAATTGCAGGGGGCCACTGAAGCTTTCTTT | CASSELQGATEAFF
TRBJ2-7 | - | TRBV29-1 | - | TGCAGCGTTGAAGACGGTCTCTACGAGCAGTACTTC | CSVEDGLYEQYF
TRBJ1-2 | - | TRBV7-6 | - | TGTGCCAGCAGCTTACCGGGGGGCGTTGATGGCTACACCTTC | CASSLPGGVDGYTF
TRBJ2-2 | - | TRBV10-1 | TRBD1 | TGCGCCAGCAGCAGGGGGCCCGGGGAGCTGTTTTTT | CASSRGPGELFF
TRBJ1-2 | - | TRBV7-2 | - | TGTGCCAGCAGCCTATGGCTACGGGGCGAGGGCTACACCTTC | CASSLWLRGEGYTF